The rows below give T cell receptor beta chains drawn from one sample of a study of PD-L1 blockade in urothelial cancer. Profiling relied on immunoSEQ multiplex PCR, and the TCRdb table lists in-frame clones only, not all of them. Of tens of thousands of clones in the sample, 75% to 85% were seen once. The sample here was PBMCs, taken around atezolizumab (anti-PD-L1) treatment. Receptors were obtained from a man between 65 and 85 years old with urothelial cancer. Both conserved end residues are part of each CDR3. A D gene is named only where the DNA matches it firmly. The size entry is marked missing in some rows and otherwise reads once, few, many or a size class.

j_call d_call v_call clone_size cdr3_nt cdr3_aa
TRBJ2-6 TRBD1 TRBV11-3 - TGTGCCAGCAGCTCTACAGGGGTGGCTGGGGCCAACGTCCTGACTTTC CASSSTGVAGANVLTF
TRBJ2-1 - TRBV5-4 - TGTGCCAGCAGCGGGGGACTTAGTGAGCAGTTCTTC CASSGGLSEQFF
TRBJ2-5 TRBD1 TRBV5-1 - TGCGCCAGCACTCCGGGACAGGGGATTCGTCTAGAGACCCAGTACTTC CASTPGQGIRLETQYF
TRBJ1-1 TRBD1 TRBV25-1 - TGTGCCAGCAGTGAAGGACAGGGTTGGTTAACTGAAGCTTTCTTT CASSEGQGWLTEAFF
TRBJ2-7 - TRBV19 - TGTGCCAGTACTGCGTCAGGGGTTCCGACCTACGAGCAGTACTTC CASTASGVPTYEQYF
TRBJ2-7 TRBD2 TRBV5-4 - TGTGCCAGCAGCTTGGGTTATAGCGGGGGCTACGAGCAGTACTTC CASSLGYSGGYEQYF
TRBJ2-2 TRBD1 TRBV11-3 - TGTGCCAGCAGCTCAGCCGGGACAGTGAACACCGGGGAGCTGTTTTTT CASSSAGTVNTGELFF
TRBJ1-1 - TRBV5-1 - TGCGCCAGCAGCCCCGGAGGGCAGATGAACACTGAAGCTTTCTTT CASSPGGQMNTEAFF
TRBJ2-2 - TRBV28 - TGTGCCAGCAGTATCTCACAGGGGAGGTTGGCCGGGGAGCTGTTTTTT CASSISQGRLAGELFF
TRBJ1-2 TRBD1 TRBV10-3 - TGTGCCATCAGTGGGCCGACAGGGGAGGGGATTGAGTATGGCTACACCTTC CAISGPTGEGIEYGYTF
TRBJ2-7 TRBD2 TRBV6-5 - TGTGCCAGCAGTTACGCGGGGGGCCTTCTCTCCTACGAGCAGTACTTC CASSYAGGLLSYEQYF
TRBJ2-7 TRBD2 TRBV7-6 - TGTGCCAGCAGCTTAGGCGTAGCGGGAGAGCCAGGCTACGAGCAGTACTTC CASSLGVAGEPGYEQYF
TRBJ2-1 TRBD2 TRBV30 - TGTGCCTGGAGTCCCGGACTAGCGGAACACAATGAGCAGTTCTTC CAWSPGLAEHNEQFF
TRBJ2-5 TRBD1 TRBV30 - TGTGCCTGGAACCAGGACGGGGACAGAAAAGAGACCCAGTACTTC CAWNQDGDRKETQYF
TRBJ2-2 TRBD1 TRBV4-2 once TGTGCCAGCAGCCAGGGACAGGGAAACACCGGGGAGCTGTTTTTT CASSQGQGNTGELFF
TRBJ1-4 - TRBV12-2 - TGTGCAAGTCGCTCTCAGGCAGGGGCTAATGAAAAACTGTTTTTT CASRSQAGANEKLFF
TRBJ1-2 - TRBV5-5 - TGTGCCAGCAGCTTGGTCGGGGGTGTAGATGGCTACACCTTC CASSLVGGVDGYTF
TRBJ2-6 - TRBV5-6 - TGTGCCAGCGGAACGGGTTCTGGGGCCAACGTCCTGACTTTC CASGTGSGANVLTF
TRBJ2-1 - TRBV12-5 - TGTGCTAGTGCGTCGGCCTACAATGAGCAGTTCTTC CASASAYNEQFF
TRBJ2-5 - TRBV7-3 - TGTGCCAGCAGCCGACAGGGAGGAGAGACCCAGTACTTC CASSRQGGETQYF
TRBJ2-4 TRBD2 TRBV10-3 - TGTGCCATCAGTGTAGGGTCTAGCGGAGGAGACATTCAGTACTTC CAISVGSSGGDIQYF
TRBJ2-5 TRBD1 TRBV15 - TGTGCCACCAGCAGTGGGACAGAAGAGACCCAGTACTTC CATSSGTEETQYF
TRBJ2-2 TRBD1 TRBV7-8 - TGTGCCAGCAGTCAACCAAGGACAGGGCCGAACACCGGGGAGCTGTTTTTT CASSQPRTGPNTGELFF
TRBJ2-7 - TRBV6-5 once TGTGCCAGCAGTTCCTCTAGGGCTAGCATCTCCTACGAGCAGTACTTC CASSSSRASISYEQYF
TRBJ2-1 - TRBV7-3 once TGTGCCAGCAGCCCGATAAAGGGGTTGGGTTCGGGTGAGCAGTTCTTC CASSPIKGLGSGEQFF
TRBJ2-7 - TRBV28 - TGTGCCAGCAGTTTAGAATCAGGGGCCAGTTACGAGCAGTACTTC CASSLESGASYEQYF
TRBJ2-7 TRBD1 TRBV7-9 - TGTGCCAGCAGCAGCGGACAGGGTCTCCCCTACGAGCAGTACTTC CASSSGQGLPYEQYF
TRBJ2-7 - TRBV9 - TGTGCCAGCAGTATTGGGGGGAGGAACGACGAGCAGTACTTC CASSIGGRNDEQYF
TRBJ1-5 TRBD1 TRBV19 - TGTGCCAGTAGTATAGGACGCGGGACAGAGGTCAATCAGCCCCAGCATTTT CASSIGRGTEVNQPQHF
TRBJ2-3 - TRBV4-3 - TGCGCCAGCAGCCTGGACAGCAGCACAGATACGCAGTATTTT CASSLDSSTDTQYF
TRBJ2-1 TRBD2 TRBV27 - TGTGCCAGCCGACTAGCGGGAGGAGAGGAGCAGTTCTTC CASRLAGGEEQFF
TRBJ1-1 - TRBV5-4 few TGTGCCAGCAGCTTGGGTGCAACTAACACTGAAGCTTTCTTT CASSLGATNTEAFF
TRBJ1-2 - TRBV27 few TGTGCCAGCAGTTTTAGTCAGGGCCTGAGTGGCTACACCTTC CASSFSQGLSGYTF
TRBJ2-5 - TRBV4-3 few TGCGCCAGCAGCCAAGTCGCACTACGGGAAGAGACCCAGTACTTC CASSQVALREETQYF
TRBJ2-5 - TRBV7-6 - TGTGCCAGCAGCTTAATTCTTCGGGAGACCCAGTACTTC CASSLILRETQYF
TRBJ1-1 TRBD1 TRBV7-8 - TGTGCCAGCAGCTTACGGGTAGGGGGCTTGAACACTGAAGCTTTCTTT CASSLRVGGLNTEAFF
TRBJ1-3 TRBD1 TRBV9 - TGTGCCAGCAGCGTGGGACAGGGTCCCCCTGGAAACACCATATATTTT CASSVGQGPPGNTIYF
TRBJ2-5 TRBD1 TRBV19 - TGTGCCAGTAGTCGGGACAGGGTGGGAGAGACCCAGTACTTC CASSRDRVGETQYF
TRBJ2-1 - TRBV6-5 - TGTGCCAGCAGTTACTCGTCGGGAGCGGTCAATGAGCAGTTCTTC CASSYSSGAVNEQFF
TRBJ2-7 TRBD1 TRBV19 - TGTGCCAGTTCTCTTGCCGGGACAGAAAATAAGTACGAGCAGTACTTC CASSLAGTENKYEQYF
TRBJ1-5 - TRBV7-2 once TGTGCCAGCAGTCTCGGACAGCTCAATCAGCCCCAGCATTTT CASSLGQLNQPQHF
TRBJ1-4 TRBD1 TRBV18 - TGTGCCAGCTCACCACGACAGGGCTTTAATGAAAAACTGTTTTTT CASSPRQGFNEKLFF
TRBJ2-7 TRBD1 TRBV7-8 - TGTGCCAGCAGCTTAGGAGGGACAGAACCCTACGAGCAGTACTTC CASSLGGTEPYEQYF
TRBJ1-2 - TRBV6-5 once TGTGCCAGCAGTTACTCGATACAGGGTCGGGGCTACACCTTC CASSYSIQGRGYTF
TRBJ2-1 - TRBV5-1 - TGCGCCAGCAGCCCCCTCTTAGGGGGCAATGAGCAGTTCTTC CASSPLLGGNEQFF
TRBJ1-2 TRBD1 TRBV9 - TGTGCCAGCAGCCCCGGGACAGGGTGGGGCGGCTACACCTTC CASSPGTGWGGYTF
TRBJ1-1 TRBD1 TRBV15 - TGTGCCACCAGCAGAGACCGGACAGGTACTTTCTTT CATSRDRTGTFF
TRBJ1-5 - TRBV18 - TGTGCCAGCTCACCACCGGTTGCAGGGAGGGTACTCGGCGGGGGGCGCAATCAGCCCCAGCATTTT CASSPPVAGRVLGGGRNQPQHF
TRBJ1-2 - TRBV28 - TGTGCCAGCAGTTTACAGGGATTAGGCCCTGGCTACACCTTC CASSLQGLGPGYTF
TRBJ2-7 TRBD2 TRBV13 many TGTGCCAGCAGCAACGGGACTAGCGGGAGGAACTACGAGCAGTACTTC CASSNGTSGRNYEQYF
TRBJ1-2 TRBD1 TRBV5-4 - TGTGCCAGCAGCTCCTCCGGGACAGGGGTGCGTGGCTACACCTTC CASSSSGTGVRGYTF
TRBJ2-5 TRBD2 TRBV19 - TGTGCCAGTAGTATAGGACTAGCGGGAGGAGGGACCCAGTACTTC CASSIGLAGGGTQYF
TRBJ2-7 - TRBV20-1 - TGCAGTGCTATAGTTGAATACGAGCAGTACTTC CSAIVEYEQYF
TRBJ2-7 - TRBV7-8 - TGTGCCAGCAGCCTACGTTTGCCGTTCTACGAGCAGTACTTC CASSLRLPFYEQYF
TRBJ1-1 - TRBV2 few TGTGCCAGCAGTGAAGGTCGGCAGGAAAGCCTTATGAACACTGAAGCTTTCTTT CASSEGRQESLMNTEAFF
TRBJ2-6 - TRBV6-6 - TGTGCCAGCGTGGGGGCGCGCGGGGCCAACGTCCTGACTTTC CASVGARGANVLTF
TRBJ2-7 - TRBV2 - TGTGCCAGCAGTGAAGGGCGGGGCCGAGTAAGCGAGCAGTACTTC CASSEGRGRVSEQYF